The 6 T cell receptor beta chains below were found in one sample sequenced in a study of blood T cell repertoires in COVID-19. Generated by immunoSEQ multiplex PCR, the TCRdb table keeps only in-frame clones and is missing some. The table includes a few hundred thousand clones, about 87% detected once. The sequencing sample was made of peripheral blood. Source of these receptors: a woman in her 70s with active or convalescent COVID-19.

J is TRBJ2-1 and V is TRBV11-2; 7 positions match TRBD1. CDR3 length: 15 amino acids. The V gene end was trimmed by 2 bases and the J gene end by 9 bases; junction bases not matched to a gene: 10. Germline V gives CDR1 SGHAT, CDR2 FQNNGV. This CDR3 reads CASSLRDRAASEQFF. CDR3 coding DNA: TGTGCCAGCAGCTTACGCGACAGGGCAGCTAGTGAGCAGTTCTTC.

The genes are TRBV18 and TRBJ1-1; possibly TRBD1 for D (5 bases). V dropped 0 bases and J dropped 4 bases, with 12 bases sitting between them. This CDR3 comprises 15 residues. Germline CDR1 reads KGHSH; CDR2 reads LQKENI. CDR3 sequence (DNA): TGTGCCAGCTCACCACCGAAGGGCACAGGCACTGAAGCTTTCTTT. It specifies CASSPPKGTGTEAFF.

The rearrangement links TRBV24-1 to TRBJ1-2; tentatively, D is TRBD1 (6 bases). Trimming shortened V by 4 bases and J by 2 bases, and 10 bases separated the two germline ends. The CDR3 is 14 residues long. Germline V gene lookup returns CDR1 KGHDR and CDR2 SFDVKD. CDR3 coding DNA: TGTGCCACCAGTGAGGACAGAGTAAACTATGGCTACACCTTC. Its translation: CATSEDRVNYGYTF.

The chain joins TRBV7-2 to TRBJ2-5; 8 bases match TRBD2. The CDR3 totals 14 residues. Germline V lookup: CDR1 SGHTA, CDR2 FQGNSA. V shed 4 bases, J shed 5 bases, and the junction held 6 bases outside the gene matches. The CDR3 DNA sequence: TGTGCCAGCAGCTCAGGGAGACTAGCGGAGACCCAGTACTTC. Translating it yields CASSSGRLAETQYF.

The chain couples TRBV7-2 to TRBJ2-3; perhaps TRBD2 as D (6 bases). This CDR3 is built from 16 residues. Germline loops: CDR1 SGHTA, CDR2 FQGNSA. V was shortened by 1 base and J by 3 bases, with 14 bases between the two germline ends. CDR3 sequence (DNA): TGTGCCAGCAGCTTAGACTCCTTAGCGGTGACAGATACGCAGTATTTT. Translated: CASSLDSLAVTDTQYF.

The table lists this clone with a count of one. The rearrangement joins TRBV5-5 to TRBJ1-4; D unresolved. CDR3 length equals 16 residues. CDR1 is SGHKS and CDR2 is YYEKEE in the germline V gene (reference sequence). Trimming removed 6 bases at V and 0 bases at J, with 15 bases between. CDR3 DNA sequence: TGTGCCAGCACCCCTCTGGGAGGAGCAACTAATGAAAAACTGTTTTTT. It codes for CASTPLGGATNEKLFF.